Listed below are T cell receptor beta chains from one sample, sequenced in a study of T-cell reconstitution after alpha-beta-depleted transplantation in children. TCRdb passed the PCR reads through MiXCR, listing each CDR3 protein once. The sample comprises about 210,000 distinct CDR3 sequences, around a sixth of which are singletons, and roughly two fifths rests with the top ten. Specimen: PBMCs, mostly from graft donor cells, collected 360 days after TCRalphabeta/CD19-depleted stem cell transplant. The receptors originated from a male patient aged 2 to 9 who had a stem cell transplant for acute lymphoblastic leukemia, so the T cells may come from the graft donor. The CDR3 runs from the conserved cysteine through the conserved F or W. Fields, in order: V gene, D gene, clone size, J gene, CDR3 protein, CDR3 DNA. A D gene is named only where the DNA matches it firmly. Size values are once, few and many counts, or a class for expanded clones, and some rows have none.

v_gene: TRBV7-9
d_gene: NA
abundance: few
j_gene: TRBJ1-2
CDR3aa: CASSLLALNYGYTF
CDR3nt: TGTGCCAGCAGCTTGCTTGCACTGAACTATGGCTACACCTTC

v_gene: TRBV7-2
d_gene: NA
abundance: few
j_gene: TRBJ2-3
CDR3aa: CASSPRGGTDTQYF
CDR3nt: TGTGCCAGCAGCCCTAGAGGGGGGACAGATACGCAGTATTTT

v_gene: TRBV11-2
d_gene: TRBD2
abundance: NA
j_gene: TRBJ2-5
CDR3aa: CASSLVVYGGLGTSRETQYF
CDR3nt: TGTGCCAGCAGCTTAGTCGTTTACGGTGGACTAGGTACCTCCCGGGAGACCCAGTACTTC

v_gene: TRBV14
d_gene: TRBD1
abundance: NA
j_gene: TRBJ2-7
CDR3aa: CASRSQGAYEQYF
CDR3nt: TGTGCCAGCAGGTCCCAGGGGGCCTACGAGCAGTACTTC

v_gene: TRBV25-1
d_gene: NA
abundance: NA
j_gene: TRBJ2-2
CDR3aa: CASRDTGELFF
CDR3nt: TGTGCCAGCAGGGACACCGGGGAGCTGTTTTTT

v_gene: TRBV24-1
d_gene: TRBD2
abundance: NA
j_gene: TRBJ2-7
CDR3aa: CATSGGTSGMRNPQEQYF
CDR3nt: TGTGCCACCAGTGGCGGGACTAGCGGGATGAGAAATCCTCAAGAGCAGTACTTC

v_gene: TRBV6-1
d_gene: NA
abundance: few
j_gene: TRBJ2-2
CDR3aa: CASKNIGTTMNTGELFF
CDR3nt: TGTGCCAGCAAGAACATAGGAACTACCATGAACACCGGGGAGCTGTTTTTT

v_gene: TRBV7-9
d_gene: NA
abundance: NA
j_gene: TRBJ1-1
CDR3aa: CASSLDWDLNTEAFF
CDR3nt: TGTGCCAGCAGCTTAGATTGGGACCTGAACACTGAAGCTTTCTTT

v_gene: TRBV3-1
d_gene: NA
abundance: few
j_gene: TRBJ2-2
CDR3aa: CASSPGPAGELFF
CDR3nt: TGTGCCAGCAGCCCCGGGCCCGCCGGGGAGCTGTTTTTT

v_gene: TRBV30
d_gene: NA
abundance: NA
j_gene: TRBJ1-3
CDR3aa: CAWCRGLASGNTIYF
CDR3nt: TGTGCCTGGTGTCGTGGGCTTGCCTCTGGAAACACCATATATTTT

v_gene: TRBV7-8
d_gene: TRBD1
abundance: NA
j_gene: TRBJ2-7
CDR3aa: CASSLDRGLIYEQYF
CDR3nt: TGTGCCAGCAGCTTAGACAGGGGCCTAATCTACGAGCAGTACTTC

v_gene: TRBV6-2/TRBV6-3
d_gene: NA
abundance: few
j_gene: TRBJ2-1
CDR3aa: CASSYPPVRQFF
CDR3nt: TGTGCCAGCAGTTACCCCCCCGTAAGGCAGTTCTTC

v_gene: TRBV28
d_gene: NA
abundance: NA
j_gene: TRBJ2-3
CDR3aa: CASSFSQETSTDTQYF
CDR3nt: TGTGCCAGCAGTTTTTCACAGGAGACTAGCACAGATACGCAGTATTTT

v_gene: TRBV12-3/TRBV12-4
d_gene: NA
abundance: NA
j_gene: TRBJ2-2
CDR3aa: CASSNRELFF
CDR3nt: TGTGCCAGCAGTAACAGGGAGCTGTTTTTT

v_gene: TRBV6-2/TRBV6-3
d_gene: TRBD2
abundance: NA
j_gene: TRBJ2-1
CDR3aa: CASSPASGSDYNEQFF
CDR3nt: TGTGCCAGCAGCCCCGCTAGCGGATCAGACTACAATGAGCAGTTCTTC

v_gene: TRBV5-1
d_gene: NA
abundance: few
j_gene: TRBJ2-5
CDR3aa: CASERAQETQYF
CDR3nt: TGCGCCAGCGAACGGGCCCAAGAGACCCAGTACTTC

v_gene: TRBV29-1
d_gene: NA
abundance: few
j_gene: TRBJ1-1
CDR3aa: CSVERTVGDTEAFF
CDR3nt: TGCAGCGTTGAACGAACAGTTGGGGACACTGAAGCTTTCTTT

v_gene: TRBV5-1
d_gene: TRBD1
abundance: NA
j_gene: TRBJ2-1
CDR3aa: CASSQETGLVNEQFF
CDR3nt: TGCGCCAGCAGCCAAGAGACAGGGTTAGTCAATGAGCAGTTCTTC

v_gene: TRBV7-8
d_gene: NA
abundance: NA
j_gene: TRBJ2-7
CDR3aa: CASSLRPNPNNEQYF
CDR3nt: TGTGCCAGCAGCTTACGTCCCAATCCTAATAACGAGCAGTACTTC

v_gene: TRBV28
d_gene: TRBD1
abundance: NA
j_gene: TRBJ2-5
CDR3aa: CASSSQDRGGETQYF
CDR3nt: TGTGCCAGCAGTTCCCAGGACAGGGGCGGGGAGACCCAGTACTTC

v_gene: TRBV13
d_gene: TRBD1
abundance: few
j_gene: TRBJ2-1
CDR3aa: CASSATGNNEQFF
CDR3nt: TGTGCCAGCAGCGCGACAGGGAACAATGAGCAGTTCTTC

v_gene: TRBV5-1
d_gene: NA
abundance: few
j_gene: TRBJ2-5
CDR3aa: CASSRWTDNQETQYF
CDR3nt: TGCGCCAGCAGCCGTTGGACAGATAATCAAGAGACCCAGTACTTC

v_gene: TRBV6-5
d_gene: NA
abundance: many
j_gene: TRBJ1-2
CDR3aa: CASSYPDPDGGYGYTF
CDR3nt: TGTGCCAGCAGTTACCCGGACCCGGACGGAGGTTATGGCTACACCTTC

v_gene: TRBV28
d_gene: NA
abundance: once
j_gene: TRBJ2-2
CDR3aa: CASSGDRGLLTGELFF
CDR3nt: TGTGCCAGCAGCGGTGACAGAGGACTCCTCACCGGGGAGCTGTTTTTT

v_gene: TRBV7-2
d_gene: NA
abundance: few
j_gene: TRBJ2-7
CDR3aa: CASSPRYGVSYEQYF
CDR3nt: TGTGCCAGCAGCCCGCGTTACGGGGTATCCTACGAGCAGTACTTC

v_gene: TRBV28
d_gene: TRBD2
abundance: NA
j_gene: TRBJ2-2
CDR3aa: CASRPGLAGGLTGELFF
CDR3nt: TGTGCCAGCAGACCGGGACTAGCGGGAGGCCTCACCGGGGAGCTGTTTTTT

v_gene: TRBV12-3/TRBV12-4
d_gene: NA
abundance: NA
j_gene: TRBJ1-6
CDR3aa: CASSLHGPLSSPLHF
CDR3nt: TGTGCCAGCAGCCTACACGGACCTCTTTCCTCACCCCTCCACTTT

v_gene: TRBV5-5
d_gene: NA
abundance: many
j_gene: TRBJ2-1
CDR3aa: CASSLELGRDEQFF
CDR3nt: TGTGCCAGCAGCTTGGAACTGGGGCGCGATGAGCAGTTCTTC

v_gene: TRBV20-1
d_gene: TRBD2
abundance: NA
j_gene: TRBJ2-1
CDR3aa: CSEARLADNEQFF
CDR3nt: TGCAGTGAAGCCCGACTAGCGGACAATGAGCAGTTCTTC

v_gene: TRBV12-3/TRBV12-4
d_gene: NA
abundance: few
j_gene: TRBJ1-1
CDR3aa: CASSLAWSGNTEAFF
CDR3nt: TGTGCCAGCAGTTTAGCGTGGTCGGGGAACACTGAAGCTTTCTTT

v_gene: TRBV5-1
d_gene: TRBD1
abundance: few
j_gene: TRBJ2-2
CDR3aa: CASDRVGTGELFF
CDR3nt: TGCGCCAGCGACAGGGTAGGCACCGGGGAGCTGTTTTTT

v_gene: TRBV4-3
d_gene: NA
abundance: medium-sized
j_gene: TRBJ1-5
CDR3aa: CASSQEFTDNQPQHF
CDR3nt: TGCGCCAGCAGCCAAGAGTTTACAGATAATCAGCCCCAGCATTTT

v_gene: TRBV27
d_gene: NA
abundance: few
j_gene: TRBJ2-7
CDR3aa: CASSFRGAAYEQYF
CDR3nt: TGTGCCAGCAGTTTCAGGGGGGCGGCCTACGAGCAGTACTTC

v_gene: TRBV20-1
d_gene: NA
abundance: few
j_gene: TRBJ1-5
CDR3aa: CSASLAQKQQPQHF
CDR3nt: TGCAGTGCTAGCTTGGCCCAGAAGCAACAGCCCCAGCATTTT

v_gene: TRBV5-1
d_gene: NA
abundance: few
j_gene: TRBJ2-7
CDR3aa: CASSSGFFSPYEQYF
CDR3nt: TGCGCCAGCAGCTCAGGGTTTTTCTCTCCCTACGAGCAGTACTTC

v_gene: TRBV29-1
d_gene: NA
abundance: NA
j_gene: TRBJ2-3
CDR3aa: CSVRREVEYF
CDR3nt: TGCAGCGTTCGGAGAGAAGTAGAGTATTTT

v_gene: TRBV7-8
d_gene: NA
abundance: few
j_gene: TRBJ2-3
CDR3aa: CASRLRGRTDTQYF
CDR3nt: TGTGCCAGCAGATTGAGAGGGCGCACAGATACGCAGTATTTT

v_gene: TRBV12-3/TRBV12-4
d_gene: TRBD2
abundance: NA
j_gene: TRBJ2-3
CDR3aa: CASSFGRAGGTDTQYF
CDR3nt: TGTGCCAGCAGCTTCGGCCGGGCGGGGGGCACAGATACGCAGTATTTT

v_gene: TRBV6-2/TRBV6-3
d_gene: TRBD2
abundance: few
j_gene: TRBJ2-7
CDR3aa: CASGPGLAREVMEQYF
CDR3nt: TGTGCCAGCGGGCCGGGACTAGCGCGGGAGGTGATGGAGCAGTACTTC

v_gene: TRBV20-1
d_gene: TRBD2
abundance: few
j_gene: TRBJ2-4
CDR3aa: CSARALAGGTKNIQYF
CDR3nt: TGCAGTGCTAGGGCCCTAGCGGGGGGGACCAAAAACATTCAGTACTTC

v_gene: TRBV20-1
d_gene: TRBD1
abundance: NA
j_gene: TRBJ2-7
CDR3aa: CSATLLPGQGPVYEQYF
CDR3nt: TGCAGTGCTACCCTTCTTCCGGGACAGGGGCCGGTTTACGAGCAGTACTTC

v_gene: TRBV9
d_gene: NA
abundance: few
j_gene: TRBJ2-7
CDR3aa: CASSPGPEDLYEQYF
CDR3nt: TGTGCCAGCAGCCCCGGGCCCGAAGATCTCTACGAGCAGTACTTC

v_gene: TRBV12-3/TRBV12-4
d_gene: TRBD1
abundance: many
j_gene: TRBJ1-4
CDR3aa: CASSPTGGTNEKLFF
CDR3nt: TGTGCCAGCAGCCCCACAGGGGGGACTAATGAAAAACTGTTTTTT

v_gene: TRBV20-1
d_gene: NA
abundance: few
j_gene: TRBJ2-5
CDR3aa: CSALRDGETQYF
CDR3nt: TGCAGTGCCCTCCGGGACGGAGAGACCCAGTACTTC

v_gene: TRBV19
d_gene: NA
abundance: few
j_gene: TRBJ2-1
CDR3aa: CASRGVSLYVEQFF
CDR3nt: TGTGCCAGTAGGGGGGTCTCCCTTTATGTTGAGCAGTTCTTC

v_gene: TRBV27
d_gene: TRBD2
abundance: NA
j_gene: TRBJ2-2
CDR3aa: CASSPRTSLRHTGELFF
CDR3nt: TGTGCCAGCAGTCCACGGACTAGTTTACGGCACACCGGGGAGCTGTTTTTT

v_gene: TRBV18
d_gene: NA
abundance: NA
j_gene: TRBJ1-4
CDR3aa: CASSPERANEKLFF
CDR3nt: TGTGCCAGCTCACCAGAGCGTGCTAATGAAAAACTGTTTTTT

v_gene: TRBV11-2
d_gene: NA
abundance: NA
j_gene: TRBJ2-3
CDR3aa: CASSSVHTGDYTQYF
CDR3nt: TGTGCCAGCAGCTCCGTCCACACAGGGGACTATACGCAGTATTTT

v_gene: TRBV18
d_gene: NA
abundance: few
j_gene: TRBJ2-7
CDR3aa: CASSPSSTFLSYEQYF
CDR3nt: TGTGCCAGCTCACCATCATCAACATTTCTCTCCTACGAGCAGTACTTC

v_gene: TRBV20-1
d_gene: TRBD1
abundance: NA
j_gene: TRBJ1-1
CDR3aa: CSAIQGRLTPNTEAFF
CDR3nt: TGCAGTGCTATACAGGGGCGTCTTACTCCGAACACTGAAGCTTTCTTT

v_gene: TRBV10-3
d_gene: NA
abundance: NA
j_gene: TRBJ2-6
CDR3aa: CAISVGYSSRGANVLTF
CDR3nt: TGTGCCATCAGTGTCGGGTACTCGTCACGTGGGGCCAACGTCCTGACTTTC